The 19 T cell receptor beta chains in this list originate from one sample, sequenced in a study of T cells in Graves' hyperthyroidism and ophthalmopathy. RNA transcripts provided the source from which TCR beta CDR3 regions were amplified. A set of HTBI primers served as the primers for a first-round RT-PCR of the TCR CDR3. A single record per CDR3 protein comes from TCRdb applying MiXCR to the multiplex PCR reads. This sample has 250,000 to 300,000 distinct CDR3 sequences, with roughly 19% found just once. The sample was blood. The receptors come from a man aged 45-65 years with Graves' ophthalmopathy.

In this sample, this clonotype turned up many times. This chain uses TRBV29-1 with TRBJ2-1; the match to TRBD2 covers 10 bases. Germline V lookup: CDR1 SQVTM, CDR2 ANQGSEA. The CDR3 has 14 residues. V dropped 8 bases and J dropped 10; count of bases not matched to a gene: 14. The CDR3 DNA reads TGCAGCCTGAGGGAAGCGGGAGGGCCTGGGGAGCAGTTCTTC. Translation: CSLREAGGPGEQFF.

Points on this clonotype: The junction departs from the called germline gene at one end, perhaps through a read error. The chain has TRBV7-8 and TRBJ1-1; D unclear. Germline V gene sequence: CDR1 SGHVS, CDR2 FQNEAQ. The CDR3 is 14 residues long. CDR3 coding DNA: TGTGCCAGCAGCTTAAGGGTCCTGAACACTGAAGCTCTCTTT. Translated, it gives CASSLRVLNTEALF.

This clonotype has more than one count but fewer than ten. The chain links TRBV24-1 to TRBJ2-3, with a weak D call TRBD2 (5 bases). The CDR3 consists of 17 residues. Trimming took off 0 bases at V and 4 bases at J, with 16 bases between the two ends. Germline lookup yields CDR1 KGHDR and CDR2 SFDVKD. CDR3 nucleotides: TGTGCCACCAGTGATTTGAAGAGAGGGCTGCGGGCAGATACGCAGTATTTT. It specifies CATSDLKRGLRADTQYF.

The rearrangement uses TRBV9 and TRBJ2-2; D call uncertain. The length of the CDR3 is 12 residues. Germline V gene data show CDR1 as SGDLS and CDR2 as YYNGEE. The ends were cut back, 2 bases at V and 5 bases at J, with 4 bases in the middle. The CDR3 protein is CASSVVTGELFF. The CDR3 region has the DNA TGTGCCAGCAGCGTGGTTACCGGGGAGCTGTTTTTT.

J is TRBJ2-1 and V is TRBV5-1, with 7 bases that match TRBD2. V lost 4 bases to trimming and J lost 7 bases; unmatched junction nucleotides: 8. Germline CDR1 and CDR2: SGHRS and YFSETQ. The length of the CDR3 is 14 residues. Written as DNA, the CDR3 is TGCGCCAGCAGCCCTAACGCGGGAGATAATGAGCAGTTCTTC. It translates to CASSPNAGDNEQFF. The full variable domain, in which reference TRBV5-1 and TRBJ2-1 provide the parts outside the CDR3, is KAGVTQTPRYLIKTRGQQVTLSCSPISGHRSVSWYQQTPGQGLQFLFEYFSETQRNKGNFPGRFSGRQFSNSRSEMNVSTLELGDSALYLCASSPNAGDNEQFFGPGTRLTVL.

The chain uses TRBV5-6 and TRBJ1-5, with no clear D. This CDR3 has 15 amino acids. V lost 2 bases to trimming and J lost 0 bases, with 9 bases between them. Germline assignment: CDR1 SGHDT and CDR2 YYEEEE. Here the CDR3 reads CASSFGLVSNQPQHF. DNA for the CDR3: TGTGCCAGCAGCTTCGGTCTCGTTAGCAATCAGCCCCAGCATTTT.

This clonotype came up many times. In DNA, the CDR3 is TGTGCCAGCTCACCACTGGGACAGGGTTCAGCAGATACGCAGTATTTT. This gives the protein CASSPLGQGSADTQYF. The chain recombines TRBV18 with TRBJ2-3; 9 bases align to TRBD1. The J segment lost 4 bases and the V segment lost 1 base, leaving 6 bases of the junction unmatched. This CDR3 has 16 residues. Germline V CDR1 and CDR2: KGHSH, LQKENI.

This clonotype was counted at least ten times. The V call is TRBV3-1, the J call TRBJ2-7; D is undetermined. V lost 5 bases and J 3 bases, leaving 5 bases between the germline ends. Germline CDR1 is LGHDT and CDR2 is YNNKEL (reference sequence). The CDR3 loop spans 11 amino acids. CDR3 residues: CASSGYYEQYF. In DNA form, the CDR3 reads TGTGCCAGCAGCGGGTACTACGAGCAGTACTTC.

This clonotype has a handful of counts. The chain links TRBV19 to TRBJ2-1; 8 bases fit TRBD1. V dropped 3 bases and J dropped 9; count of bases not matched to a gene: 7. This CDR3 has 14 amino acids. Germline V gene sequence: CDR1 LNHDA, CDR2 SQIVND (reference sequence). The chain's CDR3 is CASSILTGDAEQFF. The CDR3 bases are TGTGCCAGTAGTATTTTGACAGGGGACGCTGAGCAGTTCTTC.

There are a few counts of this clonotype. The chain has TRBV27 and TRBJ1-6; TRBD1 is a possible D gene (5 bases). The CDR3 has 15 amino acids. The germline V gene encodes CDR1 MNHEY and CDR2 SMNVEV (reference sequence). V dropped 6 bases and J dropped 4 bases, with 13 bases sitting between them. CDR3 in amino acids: CASRPRDGYNSPLHF. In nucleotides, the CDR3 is TGTGCCAGCAGGCCACGGGACGGTTATAATTCACCCCTCCACTTT.

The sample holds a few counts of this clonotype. Here the CDR3 DNA reads TGTGCCAGCCGGCGGAGGGCGGATTATGGTGAGCAGTTCTTC. The encoded protein is CASRRRADYGEQFF. The genes are TRBV6-2 or TRBV6-3 and TRBJ2-1; D may be TRBD2 (6 bases). Germline lookup yields CDR1 MNHEY and CDR2 SVGEGT. V was trimmed by 8 bases and J by 9 bases, leaving 20 bases between them. There are 14 residues in the CDR3.

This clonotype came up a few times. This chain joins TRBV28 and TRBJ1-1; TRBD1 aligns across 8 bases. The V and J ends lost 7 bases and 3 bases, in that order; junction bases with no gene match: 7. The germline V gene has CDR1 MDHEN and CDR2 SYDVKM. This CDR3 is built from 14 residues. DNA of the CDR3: TGTGCCAGCATCCCGGACAGGGAATACACTGAAGCTTTCTTT. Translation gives CASIPDREYTEAFF.

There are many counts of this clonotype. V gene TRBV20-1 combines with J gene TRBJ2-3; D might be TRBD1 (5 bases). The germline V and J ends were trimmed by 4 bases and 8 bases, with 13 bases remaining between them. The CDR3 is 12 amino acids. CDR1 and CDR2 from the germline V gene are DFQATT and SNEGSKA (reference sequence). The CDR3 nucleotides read TGCAGTGCTACCCCAGGGCATTCTACGCAGTATTTT. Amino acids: CSATPGHSTQYF.

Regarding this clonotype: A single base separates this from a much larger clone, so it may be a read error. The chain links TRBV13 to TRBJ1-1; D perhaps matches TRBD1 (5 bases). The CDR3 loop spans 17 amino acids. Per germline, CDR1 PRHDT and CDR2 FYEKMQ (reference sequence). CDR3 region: CVSSLGRQTPRNTEAFF. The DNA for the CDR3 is TGTGTCAGCAGCTTAGGGCGACAGACACCTAGGAACACTGAAGCTTTCTTT.

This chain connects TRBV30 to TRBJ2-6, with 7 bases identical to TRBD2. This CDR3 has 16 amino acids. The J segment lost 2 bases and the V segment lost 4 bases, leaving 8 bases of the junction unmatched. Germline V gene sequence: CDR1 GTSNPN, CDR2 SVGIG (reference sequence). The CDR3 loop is CAWKFLGGAGANVLTF. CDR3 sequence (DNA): TGTGCCTGGAAATTTTTGGGGGGGGCTGGGGCCAACGTCCTGACTTTC.

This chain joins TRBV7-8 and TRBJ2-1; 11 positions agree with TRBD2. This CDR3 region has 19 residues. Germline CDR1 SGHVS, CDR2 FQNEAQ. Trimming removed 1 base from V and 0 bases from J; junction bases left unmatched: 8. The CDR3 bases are TGTGCCAGCAGCTTAGTGGTAGCGGGAGGGCGGAGCTCCTACAATGAGCAGTTCTTC. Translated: CASSLVVAGGRSSYNEQFF.

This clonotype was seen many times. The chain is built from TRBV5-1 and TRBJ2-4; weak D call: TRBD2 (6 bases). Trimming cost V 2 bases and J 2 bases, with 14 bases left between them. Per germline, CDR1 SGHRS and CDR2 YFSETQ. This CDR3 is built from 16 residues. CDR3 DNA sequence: TGCGCCAGCAGCTTACTTAGCGGAGCCACCAAAAACATTCAGTACTTC. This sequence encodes CASSLLSGATKNIQYF.

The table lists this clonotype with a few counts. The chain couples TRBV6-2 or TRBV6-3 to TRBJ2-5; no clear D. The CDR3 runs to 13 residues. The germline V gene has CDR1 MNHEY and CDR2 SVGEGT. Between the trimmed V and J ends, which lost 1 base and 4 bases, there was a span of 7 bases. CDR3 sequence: CASSYFRRETQYF. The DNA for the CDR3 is TGTGCCAGCAGTTACTTCAGAAGAGAGACCCAGTACTTC.

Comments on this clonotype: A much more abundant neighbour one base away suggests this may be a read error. In DNA, the CDR3 is TGCAGTGCCGAAGGGGGGTGGACCCACGAGCAGTACTTC. It specifies CSAEGGWTHEQYF. The chain couples TRBV20-1 to TRBJ2-7; either TRBD1 or TRBD2 may supply D (6 bases each). CDR1 and CDR2 (germline): DFQATT, SNEGSKA (reference sequence). Trimming shortened V by 6 bases and J by 5 bases, and 17 bases separated the two germline ends. CDR3 length: 13 residues.